This T cell receptor (beta chain) is from a study of blood T cell repertoires in COVID-19 (dated by TCRdb to the early 2020s). Regarding the complete study: Collaborator samples came from the United States, Italy and Spain and covered acute and convalescent phases of COVID-19. The material from the prospective study consisted of cDNA or gDNA derived from T cells, B-cell-depleted T cells, or PBMCs. Subjects who had been exposed to COVID-19, were actively infected with it, or had recovered from it provided the deeply sampled blood TCRbeta repertoires that made up the dataset. The repertoires were released in a freely available public database intended as a resource for research on the immune response to SARS-CoV-2. The samples were drawn from two sources: the first 160 participants of the ongoing ImmuneRACE study, and over 950 subjects contributed by 6 global collaborators. Nearly every sample came with metadata listing a de-identified subject ID, COVID-19 status, age in years and sex. Where HLA class I and class II types were available, the types were taken from metadata supplied by the sample provider, not from assay-based typing.

TCRbeta CDR3 regions were amplified from genomic DNA by means of the immunoSEQ Assay, a bias-controlled multiplex PCR. The study's processing was this. The number of nucleated cells in each sample was estimated from the amplification of reference gene primers within the assay. Sequence reads were collapsed and filtered to measure the absolute abundance of every unique TCRbeta CDR3 rearrangement. For each sample, productive Simpson clonality was calculated by taking the square root of Simpson's diversity index across productive rearrangements. This immuneACCESS table, as held by TCRdb, lists in-frame sequences with V and J called but not all clones. Of the missing ones, under half trace to an unresolved V gene in checked studies; the others have no known cause. V and J calls and clone size follow that table, whereas D and trimming were derived from the DNA. The sample table contains about 90,000 clones; only one count was recorded for roughly 88% of them. Over 0.35% of the sample rests with the top ten.

Broad study findings and their caveats: How much clinical and demographic metadata was included differed by source and by participant, and the metadata was provided uncurated.

Collaborating institutions collected whole blood in K2EDTA tubes following their own protocols. Collaborator samples were shipped for TCRbeta analysis as frozen whole blood, isolated PBMCs, or DNA extracted from either sample type. A note on this clone: Its antigen remains unidentified. The input lacks base qualities; no much larger clone sits a single base away.

From a lookup of the germline V gene (reference sequence), CDR1 and CDR2 are LGHDT and YNNKEL. The CDR3 runs 14 amino acids, cysteine and phenylalanine included. Solely the CDR3 DNA is kept, with 42 bases framed from the first base. V loses 0 bases, J loses 4 bases, and the germline ends lie 9 bases apart. The source of this sequence is a man aged 60 to 69 with acute or convalescent COVID-19. The sequencing input was peripheral blood. The chain was built from TRBV3-1 (or the pseudogene TRBV3-2) and TRBJ1-2; the D gene is unclear. The CDR3 is CASSQESTFYGYTF. In nucleotides, the sequence is TGTGCCAGCAGCCAAGAAAGCACCTTCTATGGCTACACCTTC.